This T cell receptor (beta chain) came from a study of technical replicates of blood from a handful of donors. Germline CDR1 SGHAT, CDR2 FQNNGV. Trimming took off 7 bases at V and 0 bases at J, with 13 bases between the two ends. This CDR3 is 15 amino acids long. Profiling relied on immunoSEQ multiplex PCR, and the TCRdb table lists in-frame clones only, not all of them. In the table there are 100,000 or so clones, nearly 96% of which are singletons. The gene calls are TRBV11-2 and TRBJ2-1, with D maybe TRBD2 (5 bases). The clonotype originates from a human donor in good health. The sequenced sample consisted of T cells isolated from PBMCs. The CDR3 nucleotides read TGTGCCAGCACCAGGACTCTCAGCTCCTACAATGAGCAGTTCTTC. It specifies CASTRTLSSYNEQFF.